This T cell receptor (beta chain) is from a study of CD4 T cells in relation to SARS-CoV-2 and coronaviruses. For this clone: What it binds is unknown.

Unexposed donor CD4+ T cells date from 2011-2018, before the COVID-19 pandemic. The cells were cultured for 10 days before CD4+ T cells were isolated. Half the medium was replaced with IL-2 medium on days 3 and 7. The V gene lost 0 bases and the J gene lost 0 bases, with 12 bases spanning the gap. The germline CDR1 and CDR2 sequences are LGHNA and YSLEER. This CDR3 has 17 amino acids. Generated by immunoSEQ multiplex PCR, the TCRdb table keeps only in-frame clones and is missing some. The repertoire holds 25,000 to 30,000 clones, with less than 85% as singletons. The sequencing input was CD4+ T cells from PBMCs, cultured in vitro. The TCR comes from a human donor in good health. This rearrangement joins TRBV4-3 to TRBJ2-1, with D perhaps matching TRBD2 (5 bases). The CDR3 DNA follows: TGCGCCAGCAGCCAAGAAAGTGGGGAGAGCTCCTACAATGAGCAGTTCTTC. Translating gives CASSQESGESSYNEQFF.